Below are 21 T cell receptor beta chains sequenced from a single sample in a study of blood T cell repertoires in COVID-19. TCRdb's table, derived via immunoSEQ multiplex PCR, lists solely in-frame clones and lacks some. The sample has over 200,000 clones, more than 70% seen once. The sequenced sample was peripheral blood. These receptors all stem from a woman aged 60-75 years with acute or convalescent COVID-19.

The chain joins TRBV19 to TRBJ1-2; maybe TRBD1 (5 bases). Trimming left V 1 base short and J 5 bases short, with 14 bases between. The CDR3 has 15 amino acids. Germline V lookup: CDR1 LNHDA, CDR2 SQIVND (reference sequence). As DNA, the CDR3 is TGTGCCAGTAGTATAGGCGGCTGGGGGACTTATGGCTACACCTTC. Its protein is CASSIGGWGTYGYTF.

The chain is built from TRBV11-2 and TRBJ1-1; no clear D gene. The CDR3 loop spans 12 amino acids. V was cut by 7 bases and J by 0 bases, with 6 bases left in between. Germline values: CDR1 SGHAT, CDR2 FQNNGV. CDR3 nucleotide sequence: TGTGCCAGCAACTACATGAACACTGAAGCTTTCTTT. Translated: CASNYMNTEAFF.

J is TRBJ2-3 and V is TRBV7-9, with D possibly being TRBD2 (6 bases). V shed 3 bases and J shed 5 bases, with 12 bases lying between them. The CDR3 is made up of 14 amino acids. The V gene's germline CDR1 is SEHNR and CDR2 FQNEAQ (reference sequence). In DNA form, the CDR3 reads TGTGCCAGCAGCTTTCTCTCGGGAGTAGATACGCAGTATTTT. It encodes CASSFLSGVDTQYF. Full variable domain (outside the CDR3, taken from reference TRBV7-9 and TRBJ2-3): DTGVSQNPRHKITKRGQNVTFRCDPISEHNRLYWYRQTLGQGPEFLTYFQNEAQLEKSRLLSDRFSAERPKGSFSTLEIQRTEQGDSAMYLCASSFLSGVDTQYFGPGTRLTVL.

DNA for the CDR3: TGTGCCAGTAGTGTCACCCGGACAGGAAACACCGGGGAGCTGTTTTTT. It encodes CASSVTRTGNTGELFF. The rearrangement joins TRBV19 to TRBJ2-2, with 7 bases identical to TRBD1. CDR1 is LNHDA and CDR2 is SQIVND in the germline V gene (reference sequence). Trimming removed 5 bases from V and 2 bases from J; junction bases left unmatched: 8. The CDR3 is 16 residues long.

This chain connects TRBV6-6 to TRBJ2-2; 8 nucleotides line up with TRBD2. This CDR3 has 14 amino acids. Germline CDR1 is MNHNY and CDR2 is SVGAGI (reference sequence). Losses at the gene ends were 10 bases for V and 4 bases for J; bases not matched to a gene: 8. This chain's CDR3 is CANGAGGGTGELFF. The CDR3 nucleotides read TGTGCCAACGGGGCGGGAGGAGGCACCGGGGAGCTGTTTTTT.

The chain combines TRBV24-1 with TRBJ2-6; D uncertain. CDR1 and CDR2 (germline): KGHDR, SFDVKD. CDR3 size: 14 residues. V lost 4 bases and J 0 bases, leaving 3 bases between the germline ends. The CDR3 DNA sequence: TGTGCCACCAGTGACAGCTCTGGGGCCAACGTCCTGACTTTC. As protein: CATSDSSGANVLTF.

V is TRBV19 and J is TRBJ1-2; 9 bases line up with TRBD1. The germline CDR1 and CDR2 sequences are LNHDA and SQIVND (reference sequence). V lost 5 bases to trimming and J lost 6 bases; unmatched junction nucleotides: 7. There are 14 residues in the CDR3. CDR3 nucleotides: TGTGCCAGTAGTGTAAGGGACAGGGTCAATGGCTACACCTTC. Its protein product is CASSVRDRVNGYTF.

The CDR3 nucleotides are TGTGCCAGTAGTCCCTGGGGACAGAGCTCCTACGAGCAGTACTTC. It encodes CASSPWGQSSYEQYF. The rearrangement uses TRBV19 and TRBJ2-7; 7 nucleotides align to TRBD1. The V gene's germline CDR1 is LNHDA and CDR2 SQIVND (reference sequence). V shed 5 bases and J 0 bases; nucleotides not matched to a gene: 7. This CDR3 region has 15 residues.

The CDR3 sequence is CSGRDRTMNTGELFF. Here the CDR3 DNA reads TGCAGCGGCCGGGACAGGACGATGAACACCGGGGAGCTGTTTTTT. The chain links TRBV29-1 to TRBJ2-2; TRBD1 matches 8 bases. CDR1 is SQVTM, CDR2 ANQGSEA, per germline. The junction had 8 bases not matched to a gene; V was cut back by 7 bases and J by 1 base. The CDR3 is 15 amino acids.

The chain employs TRBV5-6 and TRBJ1-5; D not resolved. The CDR3 has 14 amino acids. V gave up 0 bases and J gave up 3 bases, with 7 bases separating them. CDR1 and CDR2 (germline): SGHDT, YYEEEE. The CDR3 DNA reads as TGTGCCAGCAGCTTGGCACCAGACAATCAGCCCCAGCATTTT. Amino acid sequence: CASSLAPDNQPQHF.

The chain recombines TRBV5-1 with TRBJ1-2; weak D call: TRBD1 (6 bases). Trimming left V 6 bases short and J 5 bases short, with 17 bases between. Germline assignment: CDR1 SGHRS and CDR2 YFSETQ. The CDR3 is made up of 14 amino acids. The CDR3 DNA follows: TGCGCCAGCATCGCCACTCCGGGACAATATGGCTACACCTTC. This codes for CASIATPGQYGYTF.

The V and J genes are TRBV27 and TRBJ2-7; TRBD2 matches 7 bases. This CDR3 spans 15 amino acids. V dropped 2 bases and J dropped 4; count of bases not matched to a gene: 8. The germline V gene encodes CDR1 MNHEY and CDR2 SMNVEV (reference sequence). Here the CDR3 DNA reads TGTGCCAGCAGTTTAGCATGGGGGGGGGTTTACGAGCAGTACTTC. It translates to CASSLAWGGVYEQYF.

This rearrangement joins TRBV2 to TRBJ2-1; 7 nucleotides align to TRBD2. This CDR3 spans 15 amino acids. J lost 0 bases, V lost 3 bases, and 2 bases had no gene match. Germline V CDR1 and CDR2: SNHLY, FYNNEI. CDR3 bases: TGTGCCAGCAGTGATTGGACTAGCTCCTACAATGAGCAGTTCTTC. Translation: CASSDWTSSYNEQFF.

This chain connects TRBV19 to TRBJ1-5, with TRBD1 matching over 11 bases. The V gene's germline CDR1 is LNHDA and CDR2 SQIVND (reference sequence). The CDR3 has 15 residues. V lost 3 bases, J lost 7 bases, and 5 bases stayed unmatched. The CDR3: CASSMRGQGGQPQHF. The CDR3 DNA reads as TGTGCCAGTAGTATGCGGGGACAGGGGGGACAGCCCCAGCATTTT.

The chain has TRBV3-1 (or the pseudogene TRBV3-2) and TRBJ1-5, with 7 bases fitting TRBD1. Losses at the gene ends were 4 bases for V and 2 bases for J; bases not matched to a gene: 8. The CDR3 runs 16 residues. The germline CDR1 and CDR2 sequences are LGHDT and YNNKEL (reference sequence). Written as DNA, the CDR3 is TGTGCCAGCAGCCGAGTTTACAGGGGTGGCAATCAGCCCCAGCATTTT. Its translation: CASSRVYRGGNQPQHF.

The J gene is TRBJ2-4, the V gene TRBV5-4, with a tentative D call TRBD2 (5 bases). The CDR3 extends over 14 amino acids. The V gene's germline CDR1 is SGHNT and CDR2 YYREEE (reference sequence). V shed 3 bases and J shed 5 bases, with 12 bases lying between them. This CDR3 reads CASSSSGGENIQYF. CDR3 sequence (DNA): TGTGCCAGCAGCTCCTCAGGAGGCGAAAACATTCAGTACTTC.

The chain uses TRBV14 and TRBJ1-2; maybe TRBD1 (6 bases). The V gene lost 4 bases and the J gene lost 1 base, with 7 bases spanning the gap. The CDR3 length is 13 residues. The V gene's germline CDR1 is SGHDN and CDR2 FVKESK. CDR3 in DNA: TGTGCCAGCAGCCGGACAGATAACTATGGCTACACCTTC. Translated: CASSRTDNYGYTF.

DNA for the CDR3: TGTGCCAGTAGTCACAGGGGTGGCAATCAGCCCCAGCATTTT. Amino acid sequence: CASSHRGGNQPQHF. The rearrangement joins TRBV19 to TRBJ1-5, with 7 bases that match TRBD1. Per the germline V gene, CDR1 is LNHDA and CDR2 is SQIVND (reference sequence). The CDR3 length is 14 residues. V gave up 5 bases and J gave up 2 bases; unmatched junction bases: 3.

V usage is TRBV11-2 and J usage is TRBJ1-1; TRBD1 might be the D (6 bases). Germline CDR1 and CDR2: SGHAT and FQNNGV. The CDR3 sequence is 14 residues long. V was cut by 7 bases and J by 3 bases, with 15 bases left in between. As DNA, the CDR3 is TGTGCCAGCAAAAAATACCCAGGGGACACTGAAGCTTTCTTT. It encodes CASKKYPGDTEAFF.

The genes are TRBV5-4 and TRBJ2-5; tentatively, D is TRBD2 (5 bases). This CDR3 contains 16 residues. Germline values: CDR1 SGHNT, CDR2 YYREEE (reference sequence). The V gene lost 5 bases and the J gene lost 1 base, with 18 bases spanning the gap. In DNA, the CDR3 is TGTGCCAGCAGTCCGGACCTAGTGGGGAGCCAAGAGACCCAGTACTTC. Translated, it gives CASSPDLVGSQETQYF.

V gene TRBV4-2 combines with J gene TRBJ2-1; TRBD2 agrees at 13 bases. Germline CDR1 and CDR2: LGHNA and YNFKEQ. Trimming removed 2 bases from V and 4 bases from J; junction bases left unmatched: 2. This CDR3 has 16 amino acids. CDR3 DNA sequence: TGTGCCAGCAGCCAAAAGGGACTAGCGGGGTACAATGAGCAGTTCTTC. Amino acids: CASSQKGLAGYNEQFF.